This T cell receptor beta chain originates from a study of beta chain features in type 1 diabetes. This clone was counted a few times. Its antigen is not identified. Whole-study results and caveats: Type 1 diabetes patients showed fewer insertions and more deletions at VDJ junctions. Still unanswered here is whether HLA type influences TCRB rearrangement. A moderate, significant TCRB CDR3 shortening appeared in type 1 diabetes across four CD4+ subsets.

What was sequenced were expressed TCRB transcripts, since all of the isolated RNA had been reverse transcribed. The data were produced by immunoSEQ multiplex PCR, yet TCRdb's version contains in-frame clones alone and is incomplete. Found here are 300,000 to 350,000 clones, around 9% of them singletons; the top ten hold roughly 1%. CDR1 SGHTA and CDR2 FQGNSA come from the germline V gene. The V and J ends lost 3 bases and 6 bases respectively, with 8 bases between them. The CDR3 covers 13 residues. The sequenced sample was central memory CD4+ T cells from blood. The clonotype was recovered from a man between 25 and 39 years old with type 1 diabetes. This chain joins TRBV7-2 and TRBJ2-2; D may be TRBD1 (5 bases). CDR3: CASSFVGAGELFF. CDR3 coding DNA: TGTGCCAGCAGCTTTGTAGGGGCCGGGGAGCTGTTTTTT.